This T cell receptor (beta chain) derives from a study of blood T cell repertoires in COVID-19. Study information: T cells, B-cell-depleted T cells, or PBMCs provided the cDNA or gDNA that served as material.

The table came from immunoSEQ multiplex PCR; TCRdb's copy has only in-frame clones and leaves some out. This sample has hundreds of thousands of clones, with roughly 86% found just once. Trimming stripped 0 bases from V and 2 bases from J, with 9 bases between. Germline lookup yields CDR1 MNHEY and CDR2 SVGAGI. The CDR3 loop spans 15 amino acids. The chain employs TRBV6-5 and TRBJ2-3; D may be TRBD2 (6 bases). The sequence was collected from a woman between 45 and 60 years old who had recovered from COVID-19. The sample comprised PBMCs or T cells enriched from blood (not recorded which). The CDR3 sequence is CASSYSGSPTDTQYF. The DNA for the CDR3 is TGTGCCAGCAGTTACTCCGGGAGCCCCACAGATACGCAGTATTTT.